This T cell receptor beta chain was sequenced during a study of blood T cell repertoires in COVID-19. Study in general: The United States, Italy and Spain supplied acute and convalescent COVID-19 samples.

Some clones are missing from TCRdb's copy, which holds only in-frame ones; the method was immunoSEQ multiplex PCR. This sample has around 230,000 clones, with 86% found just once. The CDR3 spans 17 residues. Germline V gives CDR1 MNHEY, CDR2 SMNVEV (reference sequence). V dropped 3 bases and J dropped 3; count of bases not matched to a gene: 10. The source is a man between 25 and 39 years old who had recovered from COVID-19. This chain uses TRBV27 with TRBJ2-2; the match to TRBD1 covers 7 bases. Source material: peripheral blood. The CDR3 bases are TGTGCCAGCAGTTTGCTATCGACAGGGATCGACACCGGGGAGCTGTTTTTT. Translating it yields CASSLLSTGIDTGELFF.